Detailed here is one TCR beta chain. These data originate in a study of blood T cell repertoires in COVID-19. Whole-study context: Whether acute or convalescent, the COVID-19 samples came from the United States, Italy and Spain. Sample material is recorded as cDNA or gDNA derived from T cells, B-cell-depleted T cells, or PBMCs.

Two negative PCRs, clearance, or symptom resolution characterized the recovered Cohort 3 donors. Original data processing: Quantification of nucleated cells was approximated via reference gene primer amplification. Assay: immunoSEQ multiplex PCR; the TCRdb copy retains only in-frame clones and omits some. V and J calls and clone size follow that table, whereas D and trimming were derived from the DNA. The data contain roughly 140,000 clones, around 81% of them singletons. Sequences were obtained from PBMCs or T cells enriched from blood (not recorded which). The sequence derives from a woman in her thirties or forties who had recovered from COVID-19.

For the CDR3, the DNA is TGTGCCAGCAGCTTGGACGGGGAGACCCAGTACTTC. Encoded protein: CASSLDGETQYF. The chain joins TRBV5-4 to TRBJ2-5; the D is unclear. Germline V gene sequence: CDR1 SGHNT, CDR2 YYREEE (reference sequence). This CDR3 is 12 amino acids long. Trimming cost V 0 bases and J 5 bases, with 5 bases left between them.